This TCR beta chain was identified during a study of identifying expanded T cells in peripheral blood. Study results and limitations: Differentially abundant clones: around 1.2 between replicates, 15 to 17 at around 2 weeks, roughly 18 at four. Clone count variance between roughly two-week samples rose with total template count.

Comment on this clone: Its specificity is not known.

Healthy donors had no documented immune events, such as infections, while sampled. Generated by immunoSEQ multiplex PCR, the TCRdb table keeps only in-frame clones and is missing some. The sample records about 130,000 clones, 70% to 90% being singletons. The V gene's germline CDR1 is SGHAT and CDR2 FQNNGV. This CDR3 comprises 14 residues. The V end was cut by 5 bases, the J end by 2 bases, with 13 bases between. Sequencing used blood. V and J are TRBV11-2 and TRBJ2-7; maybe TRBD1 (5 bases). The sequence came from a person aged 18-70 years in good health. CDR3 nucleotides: TGTGCCAGCAGCCTTCTGACAGAGACCTACGAGCAGTACTTC. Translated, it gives CASSLLTETYEQYF.